Given below is one T cell receptor beta chain in context. This entry comes from a study of blood T cell repertoires in COVID-19. Turning to the study itself: The study drew acute and convalescent COVID-19 samples from the United States, Italy and Spain. PBMCs, B-cell-depleted T cells, or T cells provided the cDNA or gDNA that made up the material.

The V gene lost 1 base and the J gene lost 2 bases, with 10 bases spanning the gap. The CDR3 contains 14 residues. CDR1 SGHRS and CDR2 YFSETQ come from the germline V gene. The authors' processing: Amplification from reference gene primers served as the basis for estimated nucleated cell counts. Only in-frame clones appear in the TCRdb table, and some are missing; sequencing was by immunoSEQ multiplex PCR. V, J and clone size are taken as reported in that table, and D and trimming were inferred from the DNA itself. The table lists roughly 300,000 clones, about 90% of them singletons, with around 8% in the top ten.

This clonotype was obtained from a woman aged 45-60 years who had recovered from COVID-19. Material for sequencing was peripheral blood. J is TRBJ2-7 and V is TRBV5-1; perhaps TRBD1 as D (5 bases). The CDR3 DNA follows: TGCGCCAGCAGCTTGACAGGCTCCACCTACGAGCAGTACTTC. Translation: CASSLTGSTYEQYF. Drawing the rest from reference TRBV5-1 and TRBJ2-7, the complete variable domain is KAGVTQTPRYLIKTRGQQVTLSCSPISGHRSVSWYQQTPGQGLQFLFEYFSETQRNKGNFPGRFSGRQFSNSRSEMNVSTLELGDSALYLCASSLTGSTYEQYFGPGTRLTVT.